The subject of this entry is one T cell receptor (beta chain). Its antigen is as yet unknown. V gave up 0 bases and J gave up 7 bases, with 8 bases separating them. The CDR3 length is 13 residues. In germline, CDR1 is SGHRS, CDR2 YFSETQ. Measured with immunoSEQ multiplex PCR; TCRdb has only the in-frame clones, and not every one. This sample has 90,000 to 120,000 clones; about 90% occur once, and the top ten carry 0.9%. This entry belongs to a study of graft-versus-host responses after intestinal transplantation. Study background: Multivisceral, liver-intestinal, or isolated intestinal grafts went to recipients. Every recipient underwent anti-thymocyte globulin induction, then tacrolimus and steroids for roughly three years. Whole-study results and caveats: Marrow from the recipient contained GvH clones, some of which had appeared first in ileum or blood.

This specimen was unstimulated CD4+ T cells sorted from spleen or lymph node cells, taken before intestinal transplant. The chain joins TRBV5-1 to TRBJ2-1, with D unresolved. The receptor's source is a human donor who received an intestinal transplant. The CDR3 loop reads CASSLGGQNEQFF. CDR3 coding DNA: TGCGCCAGCAGCTTGGGGGGTCAGAATGAGCAGTTCTTC.